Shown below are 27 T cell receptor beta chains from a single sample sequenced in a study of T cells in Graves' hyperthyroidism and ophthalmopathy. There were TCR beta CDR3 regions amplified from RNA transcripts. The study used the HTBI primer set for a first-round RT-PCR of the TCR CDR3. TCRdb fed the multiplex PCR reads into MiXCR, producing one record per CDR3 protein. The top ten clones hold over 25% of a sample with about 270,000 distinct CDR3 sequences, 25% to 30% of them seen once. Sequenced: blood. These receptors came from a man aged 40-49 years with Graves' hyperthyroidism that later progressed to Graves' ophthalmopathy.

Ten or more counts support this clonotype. CDR3 sequence (DNA): TGTGCCAGCAGATTGTACACTGAAGCTTTCTTT. Translated, it gives CASRLYTEAFF. The chain employs TRBV28 and TRBJ1-1; the D is unclear. CDR1 MDHEN and CDR2 SYDVKM come from the germline V gene. The CDR3 sequence is 11 residues long. V gave up 6 bases and J gave up 3 bases, with 5 bases separating them.

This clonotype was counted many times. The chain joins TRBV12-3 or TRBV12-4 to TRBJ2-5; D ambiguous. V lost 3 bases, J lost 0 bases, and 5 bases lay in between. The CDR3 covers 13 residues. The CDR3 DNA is TGTGCCAGCAGTTTTGGCAACCAAGAGACCCAGTACTTC. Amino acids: CASSFGNQETQYF.

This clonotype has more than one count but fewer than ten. The CDR3 reads CASSVGAGHETQYF. DNA of the CDR3: TGTGCCAGCAGCGTAGGAGCTGGTCATGAGACCCAGTACTTC. This chain links TRBV6-1 with TRBJ2-5; D not resolved. In germline, CDR1 is MNHNS, CDR2 SASEGT. This CDR3 contains 14 residues. V shed 6 bases and J shed 5 bases, with 16 bases lying between them.

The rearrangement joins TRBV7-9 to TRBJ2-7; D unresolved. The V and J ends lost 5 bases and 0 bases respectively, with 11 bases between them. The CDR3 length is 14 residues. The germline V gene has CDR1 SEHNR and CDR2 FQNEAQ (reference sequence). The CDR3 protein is CASSRTDDSYEQYF. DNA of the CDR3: TGTGCCAGCAGCCGGACGGACGACTCCTACGAGCAGTACTTC.

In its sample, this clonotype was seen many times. This CDR3 is CASSPGPSGFYGYTF. CDR3 in DNA: TGTGCCAGCAGCCCCGGGCCATCGGGATTTTATGGCTACACCTTC. The chain has TRBV7-8 and TRBJ1-2; D ambiguous. V was trimmed by 5 bases and J by 5 bases, leaving 18 bases between them. Per the germline V gene, CDR1 is SGHVS and CDR2 is FQNEAQ. This CDR3 comprises 15 residues.

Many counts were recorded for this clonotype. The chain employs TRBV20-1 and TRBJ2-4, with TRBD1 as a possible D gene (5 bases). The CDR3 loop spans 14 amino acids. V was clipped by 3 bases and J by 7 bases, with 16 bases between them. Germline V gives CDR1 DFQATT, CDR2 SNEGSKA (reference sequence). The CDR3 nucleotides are TGCAGTGCTAGGGCCCGGGCCCAGGGTAACATTCAGTACTTC. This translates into CSARARAQGNIQYF.

The CDR3 region has the DNA TGTGCCAGCAGTGAAAACCCAGACACTGAAGCTTTCTTT. Protein: CASSENPDTEAFF. This chain connects TRBV2 to TRBJ1-1; D gene uncertain. The V gene's germline CDR1 is SNHLY and CDR2 FYNNEI. CDR3 length: 13 residues. Trimming cost V 2 bases and J 3 bases, with 7 bases left between them.

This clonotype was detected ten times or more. CDR3 in DNA: TGTGCCAGCAGCCAAGGGGGAAACACTGAACAGGATTCTGGGGCCAACGTCCTGACTTTC. Translation gives CASSQGGNTEQDSGANVLTF. J is TRBJ2-6 and V is TRBV4-2, with D possibly being TRBD1 (5 bases). V was pared by 1 base and J by 1 base, with 20 bases between. This CDR3 comprises 20 residues. CDR1 is LGHNA and CDR2 is YNFKEQ in the germline V gene.

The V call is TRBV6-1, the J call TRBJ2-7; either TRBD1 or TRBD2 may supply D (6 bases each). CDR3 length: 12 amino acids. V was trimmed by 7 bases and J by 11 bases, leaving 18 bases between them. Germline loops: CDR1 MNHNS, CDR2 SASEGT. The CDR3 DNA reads TGTGCCAGCACTCCCCCGGGGGCGGTGGAGTACTTC. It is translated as CASTPPGAVEYF.

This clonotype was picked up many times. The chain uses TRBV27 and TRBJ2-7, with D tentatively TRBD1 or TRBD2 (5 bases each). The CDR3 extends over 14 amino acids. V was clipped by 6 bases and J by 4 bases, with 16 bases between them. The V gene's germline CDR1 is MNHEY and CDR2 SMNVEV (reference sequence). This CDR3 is CASSSGHVSYEQYF. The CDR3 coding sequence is TGTGCCAGCAGCAGCGGACATGTGTCTTACGAGCAGTACTTC.

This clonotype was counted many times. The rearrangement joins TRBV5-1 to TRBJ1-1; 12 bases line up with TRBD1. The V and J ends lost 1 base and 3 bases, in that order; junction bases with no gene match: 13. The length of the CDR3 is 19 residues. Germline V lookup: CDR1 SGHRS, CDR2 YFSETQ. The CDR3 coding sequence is TGCGCCAGCAGCTTGAAGGTAGGCGGGACAGGGGGCTTGGACACTGAAGCTTTCTTT. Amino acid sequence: CASSLKVGGTGGLDTEAFF.

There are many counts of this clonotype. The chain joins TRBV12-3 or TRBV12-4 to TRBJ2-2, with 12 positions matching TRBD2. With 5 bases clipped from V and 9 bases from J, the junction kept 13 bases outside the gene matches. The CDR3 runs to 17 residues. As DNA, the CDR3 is TGTGCCAGCAGTCCGACTAGCGGGAGTGTGAGGGCCTGGGAGCTGTTTTTT. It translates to CASSPTSGSVRAWELFF.

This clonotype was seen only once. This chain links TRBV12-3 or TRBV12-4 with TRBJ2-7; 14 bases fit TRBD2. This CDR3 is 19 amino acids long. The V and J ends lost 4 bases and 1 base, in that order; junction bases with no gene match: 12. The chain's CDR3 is CASSWRMGLAGERSYEQYF. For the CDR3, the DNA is TGTGCCAGCAGTTGGAGGATGGGACTAGCGGGAGAACGGTCCTACGAGCAGTACTTC.

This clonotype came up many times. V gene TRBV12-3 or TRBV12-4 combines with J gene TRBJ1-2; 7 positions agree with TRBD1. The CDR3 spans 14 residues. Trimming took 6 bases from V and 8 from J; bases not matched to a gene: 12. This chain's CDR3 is CASSLLTGAGGYTF. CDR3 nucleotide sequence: TGTGCCAGCAGCCTCCTAACAGGGGCGGGAGGCTACACCTTC.

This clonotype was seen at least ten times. DNA of the CDR3: TGTGCCAGCAACAGGGGGGTGAGAAACATTCAGTACTTC. Residues: CASNRGVRNIQYF. The chain is built from TRBV2 and TRBJ2-4, with 8 bases matching TRBD1. Germline V gene lookup returns CDR1 SNHLY and CDR2 FYNNEI. This CDR3 contains 13 residues. The junction had 5 bases not matched to a gene; V was cut back by 7 bases and J by 6 bases.

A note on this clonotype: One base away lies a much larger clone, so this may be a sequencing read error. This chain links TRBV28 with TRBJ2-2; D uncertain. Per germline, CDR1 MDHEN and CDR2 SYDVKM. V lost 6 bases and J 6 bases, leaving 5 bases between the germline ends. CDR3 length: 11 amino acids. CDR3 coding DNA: TGTGCCAGCAGGGATGCCGGGGAGCTGTTTTTT. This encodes CASRDAGELFF.

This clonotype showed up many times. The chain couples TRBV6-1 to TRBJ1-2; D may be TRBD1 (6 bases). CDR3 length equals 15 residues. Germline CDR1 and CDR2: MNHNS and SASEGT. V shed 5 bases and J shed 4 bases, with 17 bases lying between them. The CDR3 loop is CASSKNNRAGYGYTF. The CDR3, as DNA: TGTGCCAGCAGTAAAAACAACAGGGCAGGCTATGGCTACACCTTC.

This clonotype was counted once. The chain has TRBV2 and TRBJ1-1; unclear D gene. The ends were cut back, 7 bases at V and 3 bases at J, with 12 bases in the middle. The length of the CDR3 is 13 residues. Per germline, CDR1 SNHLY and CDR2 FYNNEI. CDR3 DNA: TGTGCCAGCAACCGCTTTCCGGACACTGAAGCTTTCTTT. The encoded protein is CASNRFPDTEAFF.

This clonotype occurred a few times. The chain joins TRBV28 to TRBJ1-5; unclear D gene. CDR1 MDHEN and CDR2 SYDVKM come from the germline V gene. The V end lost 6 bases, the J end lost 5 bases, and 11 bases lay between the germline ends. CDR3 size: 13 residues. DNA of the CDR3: TGTGCCAGCAGCCTTGATTTCCATCAGCCCCAGCATTTT. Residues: CASSLDFHQPQHF.

The CDR3 nucleotides read TGTGCCACGGCGGAGGGGAGCCAAGAGACCCAGTACTTC. Protein product: CATAEGSQETQYF. The rearrangement joins TRBV19 to TRBJ2-5; TRBD2 might be the D (6 bases). The CDR3 is made up of 13 amino acids. V was pared by 10 bases and J by 1 base, with 13 bases between. CDR1 and CDR2 (germline): LNHDA, SQIVND (reference sequence).

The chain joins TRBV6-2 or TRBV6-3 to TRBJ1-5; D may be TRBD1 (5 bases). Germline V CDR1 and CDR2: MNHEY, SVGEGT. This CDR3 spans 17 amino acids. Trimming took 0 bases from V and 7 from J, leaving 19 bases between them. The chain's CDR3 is CASSYSPGQALRQPQHF. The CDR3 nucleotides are TGTGCCAGCAGTTACTCTCCGGGGCAGGCGTTGCGACAGCCCCAGCATTTT.

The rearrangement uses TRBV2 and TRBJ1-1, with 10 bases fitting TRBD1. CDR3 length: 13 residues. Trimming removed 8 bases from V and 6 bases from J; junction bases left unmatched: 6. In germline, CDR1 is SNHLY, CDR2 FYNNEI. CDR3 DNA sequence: TGTGCCAGCCGGACCGGGACAGGGGCTGAAGCTTTCTTT. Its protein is CASRTGTGAEAFF.

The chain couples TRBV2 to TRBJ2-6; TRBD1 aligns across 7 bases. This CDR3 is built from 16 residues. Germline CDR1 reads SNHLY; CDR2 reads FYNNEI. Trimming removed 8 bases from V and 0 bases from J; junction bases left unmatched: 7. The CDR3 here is CASQGQTISGANVLTF. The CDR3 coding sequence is TGTGCCAGCCAGGGACAGACGATCTCTGGGGCCAACGTCCTGACTTTC.

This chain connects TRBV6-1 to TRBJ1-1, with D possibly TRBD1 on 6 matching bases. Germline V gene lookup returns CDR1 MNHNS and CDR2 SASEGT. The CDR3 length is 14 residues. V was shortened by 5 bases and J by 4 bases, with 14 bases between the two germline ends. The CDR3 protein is CASSTQQGPTEAFF. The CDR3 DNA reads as TGTGCCAGCAGTACCCAACAGGGACCCACTGAAGCTTTCTTT.

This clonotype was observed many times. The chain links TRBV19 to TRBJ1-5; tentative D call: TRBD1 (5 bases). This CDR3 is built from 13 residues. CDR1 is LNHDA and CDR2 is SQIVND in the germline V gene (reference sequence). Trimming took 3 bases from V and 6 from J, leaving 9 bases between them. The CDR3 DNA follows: TGTGCCAGTAGTATGGGGGTAGTTCAGCCCCAGCATTTT. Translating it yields CASSMGVVQPQHF.

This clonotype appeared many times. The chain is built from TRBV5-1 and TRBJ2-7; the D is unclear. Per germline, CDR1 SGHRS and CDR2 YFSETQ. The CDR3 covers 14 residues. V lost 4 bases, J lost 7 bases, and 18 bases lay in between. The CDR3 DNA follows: TGCGCCAGCAGCGGGCGGCAGTCCGCAACGGAGCAGTACTTC. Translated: CASSGRQSATEQYF.

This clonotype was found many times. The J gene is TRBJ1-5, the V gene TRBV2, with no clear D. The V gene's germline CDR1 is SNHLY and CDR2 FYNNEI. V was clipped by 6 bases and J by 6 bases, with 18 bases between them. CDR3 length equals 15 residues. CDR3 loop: CASSAQFRSGQPQHF. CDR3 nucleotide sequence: TGTGCCAGCAGCGCGCAATTCCGGAGTGGTCAGCCCCAGCATTTT.